The next 23 T cell receptor beta chains were all read from a single sample in a study of CD8+CD57+ T cells in acquired aplastic anemia. Genomic DNA provided the template from which TCR beta VDJ and CDR3 profiles were obtained. TCRdb passed the reads through MiXCR, listing each CDR3 protein once. The sample consists of approximately 180,000 distinct CDR3 sequences, roughly 48% of them appearing once. Those patients picked for sequencing had displayed CD8+CD57+ cell expansion on flow cytometry. Sequences were obtained from sorted CD4+, CD8+, or CD8+CD57+ T cells (not recorded which) from PBMCs. The receptors were sampled from a human donor with aplastic anemia.

The chain is built from TRBV20-1 and TRBJ2-3; weak D call: TRBD1 (6 bases). CDR1 is DFQATT, CDR2 SNEGSKA, per germline (reference sequence). V lost 3 bases and J lost 3, with 7 bases in between. The CDR3 consists of 12 residues. CDR3 DNA sequence: TGCAGTGCTAGCGGACAGACAGATACGCAGTATTTT. Amino acids: CSASGQTDTQYF.

In this sample, this clonotype turned up many times. V gene TRBV19 combines with J gene TRBJ2-7; perhaps D is TRBD1 or TRBD2 (5 bases each). Per germline, CDR1 LNHDA and CDR2 SQIVND (reference sequence). This CDR3 is built from 15 residues. The V end lost 4 bases, the J end lost 3 bases, and 16 bases lay between the germline ends. The CDR3 sequence is CASSTISGASYEQYF. The DNA for the CDR3 is TGTGCCAGTAGTACCATTTCCGGGGCGAGCTACGAGCAGTACTTC.

This chain links TRBV10-3 with TRBJ1-6, with 8 bases that match TRBD1. Germline V gene sequence: CDR1 ENHRY, CDR2 SYGVKD. The CDR3 is made up of 15 amino acids. Trimming took 10 bases from V and 9 from J; bases not matched to a gene: 14. This CDR3 reads CASTDQGAQGSPLHF. DNA of the CDR3: TGTGCCAGCACCGATCAGGGGGCGCAGGGTTCACCCCTCCACTTT.

The V gene is TRBV13, the J gene TRBJ1-2; 7 bases match TRBD1. The V gene end was trimmed by 5 bases and the J gene end by 2 bases; junction bases not matched to a gene: 5. The CDR3 length is 14 residues. CDR1 is PRHDT, CDR2 FYEKMQ, per germline (reference sequence). CDR3 nucleotides: TGTGCCAGCAGCCGGACAGGCGGGAACTATGGCTACACCTTC. Its protein is CASSRTGGNYGYTF.

This clonotype was seen at least ten times. The chain uses TRBV2 and TRBJ2-1; the match to TRBD2 covers 9 bases. Trimming removed 5 bases from V and 1 base from J; junction bases left unmatched: 3. Germline CDR1 is SNHLY and CDR2 is FYNNEI. The CDR3 runs to 15 residues. CDR3 region: CASSSLAGSYNEQFF. The CDR3 DNA sequence: TGTGCCAGCAGTTCGCTAGCGGGGTCCTACAATGAGCAGTTCTTC.

This clonotype was seen at least ten times. The chain couples TRBV7-8 to TRBJ2-6; TRBD2 aligns across 7 bases. Germline-derived CDR1 and CDR2 are SGHVS and FQNEAQ. V trimming: 11 bases; J trimming: 0 bases; junction bases outside the gene matches: 7. This CDR3 has 15 amino acids. The CDR3 reads CAGGESPSGANVLTF. CDR3 bases: TGTGCCGGGGGGGAGAGCCCCTCTGGGGCCAACGTCCTGACTTTC.

This clonotype has a count of ten or more. The chain combines TRBV19 with TRBJ1-5; D uncertain. Germline assignment: CDR1 LNHDA and CDR2 SQIVND (reference sequence). CDR3 size: 14 residues. V was clipped by 6 bases and J by 1 base, with 10 bases between them. CDR3 protein: CASRRIASNQPQHF. CDR3 nucleotides: TGTGCCAGTAGAAGGATCGCGAGCAATCAGCCCCAGCATTTT.

The chain couples TRBV2 to TRBJ1-2; the D gene is possibly TRBD1 (5 bases). Trimming pared 8 bases from V and 6 bases from J, leaving 10 bases between. Germline-derived CDR1 and CDR2 are SNHLY and FYNNEI. The CDR3 runs to 11 residues. CDR3 amino acids: CASWQGDGYTF. The CDR3, as DNA: TGTGCCAGCTGGCAGGGCGATGGCTACACCTTC.

The table lists this clonotype with many counts. This chain links TRBV4-2 with TRBJ2-3; D might be TRBD2 (5 bases). CDR1 is LGHNA and CDR2 is YNFKEQ in the germline V gene. Deletions cut 1 base from V and 1 base from J, with 9 bases between. The CDR3 extends over 15 amino acids. CDR3 region: CASSQGGEGTDTQYF. The CDR3 DNA sequence: TGTGCCAGCAGCCAAGGGGGAGAGGGCACAGATACGCAGTATTTT.

The chain combines TRBV29-1 with TRBJ1-1, with a tentative D call TRBD1 (6 bases). Deletions cut 2 bases from V and 1 base from J, with 17 bases between. Germline lookup yields CDR1 SQVTM and CDR2 ANQGSEA. The CDR3 runs to 16 residues. In DNA form, the CDR3 reads TGCAGCGTTGAACGACTGACAGGAGGGGGGAACACTGAAGCTTTCTTT. Encoded protein: CSVERLTGGGNTEAFF.

A word on this clonotype: Possible read error: a much larger clone is one base away. The chain carries TRBV6-1 and TRBJ1-1; D call uncertain. The CDR3 spans 13 residues. The germline CDR1 and CDR2 sequences are MNHNS and SASEGT. This chain's CDR3 is CVSSRTVNTEAFF. In DNA form, the CDR3 reads TGTGTCAGCAGTAGGACTGTGAACACTGAAGCTTTCTTT.

This clonotype was recorded at least ten times. CDR3 DNA sequence: TGTGCCAGCAAGAGACTAGCGGGGGAAGACTACAATGAGCAGTTCTTC. It yields the protein CASKRLAGEDYNEQFF. This chain links TRBV2 with TRBJ2-1; TRBD2 aligns across 12 bases. Losses at the gene ends were 7 bases for V and 3 bases for J; bases not matched to a gene: 7. Germline V gives CDR1 SNHLY, CDR2 FYNNEI. The CDR3 spans 16 residues. The whole variable domain, remainder taken from reference TRBV2 and TRBJ2-1, is EPEVTQTPSHQVTQMGQEVILRCVPISNHLYFYWYRQILGQKVEFLVSFYNNEISEKSEIFDDQFSVERPDGSNFTLKIRSTKLEDSAMYFCASKRLAGEDYNEQFFGPGTRLTVL.

The chain uses TRBV11-1 and TRBJ2-3, with D possibly being TRBD1 or TRBD2 (5 bases each). V shed 5 bases and J shed 2 bases, with 14 bases lying between them. Germline loops: CDR1 SGHAT, CDR2 FQDESV (reference sequence). The CDR3 length is 15 residues. Written as DNA, the CDR3 is TGTGCCAGCAGCCCGCCCGGGACCACCACAGATACGCAGTATTTT. This encodes CASSPPGTTTDTQYF.

This clonotype was seen ten or more times. The CDR3 sequence: CASSQPHGTGVYEQYF. CDR3 DNA: TGTGCCAGCAGCCAACCACATGGGACAGGGGTCTACGAGCAGTACTTC. J is TRBJ2-7 and V is TRBV3-1; TRBD1 matches at 10 bases. Germline V gene lookup returns CDR1 LGHDT and CDR2 YNNKEL (reference sequence). The CDR3 is 16 residues long. Trimming at V came to 2 bases and at J to 3 bases, leaving 7 bases not matched to a gene.

Ten or more counts support this clonotype. The genes are TRBV15 and TRBJ1-5; D unresolved. The V gene lost 0 bases and the J gene lost 7 bases, with 4 bases spanning the gap. The germline V gene has CDR1 LNHNV and CDR2 YYDKDF (reference sequence). The CDR3 runs to 12 residues. The CDR3 is CATSRDVQPQHF. The CDR3 DNA is TGTGCCACCAGCAGAGATGTGCAGCCCCAGCATTTT.

This clonotype was picked up one time. V is TRBV5-6 and J is TRBJ1-6; D perhaps matches TRBD1 (5 bases). This CDR3 is built from 15 residues. Trimming took 4 bases from V and 9 from J, leaving 17 bases between them. Germline V gene lookup returns CDR1 SGHDT and CDR2 YYEEEE. The CDR3 DNA follows: TGTGCCAGCAGCCCGTATGGGGACTTGGGTTCACCCCTCCACTTT. Amino acid sequence: CASSPYGDLGSPLHF.

Turning to this clonotype: Likely a read error: the CDR3 ends without its conserved phenylalanine or tryptophan. The chain has TRBV20-1 and TRBJ1-2; 9 bases agree with TRBD1. This CDR3 is 14 amino acids long. CDR1 DFQATT and CDR2 SNEGSKA come from the germline V gene (reference sequence). V was pared by 6 bases and J by 0 bases, with 5 bases of the junction left unmatched. CDR3 DNA sequence: TGCAGTGCCGCCGGGACAGGGCCTAACTATGGCTACACCCTC. Translated: CSAAGTGPNYGYTL.

The chain carries TRBV9 and TRBJ2-7; tentatively, D is TRBD1 (6 bases). Germline loops: CDR1 SGDLS, CDR2 YYNGEE. V was clipped by 3 bases and J by 5 bases, with 9 bases between them. CDR3 length equals 12 residues. The CDR3 bases are TGTGCCAGCAGCGCCAGGGGCCACGAGCAGTACTTC. It yields the protein CASSARGHEQYF. Full variable domain (remainder filled in from reference TRBV9 and TRBJ2-7): DSGVTQTPKHLITATGQRVTLRCSPRSGDLSVYWYQQSLDQGLQFLIQYYNGEERAKGNILERFSAQQFPDLHSELNLSSLELGDSALYFCASSARGHEQYFGPGTRLTVT.

The chain is built from TRBV5-1 and TRBJ2-2; D possibly uses TRBD1 or TRBD2 (6 bases each). The germline CDR1 and CDR2 sequences are SGHRS and YFSETQ. The CDR3 contains 16 residues. V lost 0 bases and J lost 6, with 15 bases in between. CDR3 residues: CASSLEGGGSAGELFF. The CDR3 DNA sequence: TGCGCCAGCAGCTTGGAGGGGGGCGGCTCGGCCGGGGAGCTGTTTTTT.

This clonotype was recorded at least ten times. The chain combines TRBV11-1 with TRBJ1-3, with D possibly being TRBD1 (6 bases). The CDR3 sequence is 15 residues long. V lost 5 bases to trimming and J lost 4 bases, with 15 bases between them. CDR1 is SGHAT, CDR2 FQDESV, per germline (reference sequence). The CDR3 region is CASSVLGAPGNTIYF. Written as DNA, the CDR3 is TGTGCCAGCAGCGTCTTGGGGGCCCCCGGAAACACCATATATTTT.

The J gene is TRBJ2-5, the V gene TRBV9, with TRBD2 matching over 7 bases. The V segment lost 2 bases and the J segment 1 base; nucleotides outside the gene matches: 2. CDR1 and CDR2 (germline): SGDLS, YYNGEE. This CDR3 spans 14 amino acids. This CDR3 is CASSVTGGQETQYF. The CDR3, as DNA: TGTGCCAGCAGCGTCACGGGAGGCCAAGAGACCCAGTACTTC. Combining the CDR3 with reference TRBV9 and TRBJ2-5 gives the whole variable domain DSGVTQTPKHLITATGQRVTLRCSPRSGDLSVYWYQQSLDQGLQFLIQYYNGEERAKGNILERFSAQQFPDLHSELNLSSLELGDSALYFCASSVTGGQETQYFGPGTRLLVL.

The rearrangement joins TRBV14 to TRBJ2-3, with 8 bases that match TRBD1. V trimming: 4 bases; J trimming: 1 base; junction bases outside the gene matches: 4. CDR1 is SGHDN and CDR2 is FVKESK in the germline V gene. This CDR3 contains 15 residues. DNA for the CDR3: TGTGCCAGCAGCCGACAGGGGTTCGGCACAGATACGCAGTATTTT. This codes for CASSRQGFGTDTQYF.

This clonotype showed up many times. V is TRBV10-3 and J is TRBJ2-5; a weak D match, TRBD2 (5 bases). V lost 6 bases and J lost 5, with 13 bases in between. The CDR3 has 13 residues. Per germline, CDR1 ENHRY and CDR2 SYGVKD. Here the CDR3 DNA reads TGTGCCATCAGCGAGGGCGGGTGGGAGACCCAGTACTTC. It yields the protein CAISEGGWETQYF.